A selection of T cell receptor beta chains follows, all from one sample in a study of PD-1 blockade in classical Hodgkin lymphoma. Assay used: immunoSEQ multiplex PCR; TCRdb lists only in-frame clones, some missing. Among approximately 38,000 clones, 77% were seen once, and the ten largest hold 9.8%. The material was peripheral blood mononuclear cells (PBMCs), obtained before the fourth cycle of nivolumab. These receptor sequences come from a human donor with classical Hodgkin lymphoma. CDR3s include the opening cysteine and the closing phenylalanine or tryptophan. The D gene is left open where the match is weak. Size is omitted from some rows. Given values are once, few, many or a class for expanded clones.

clone_size,v_call,j_call,d_call,cdr3_nt,cdr3_aa
.,TRBV4-3,TRBJ2-4,.,TGCGCCAGCAGCCAAGAAAGCACAGGGCTTTACATTCAGTACTTC,CASSQESTGLYIQYF
few,TRBV2,TRBJ1-4,.,TGTGCCAGCAGTCGAGACAATAATGAAAAACTGTTTTTT,CASSRDNNEKLFF
.,TRBV7-2,TRBJ2-5,TRBD1,TGTGCCAGCACCGGCCCTGGACAGGGGGAGACCCAGTACTTC,CASTGPGQGETQYF
.,TRBV10-3,TRBJ1-2,.,TGTGCCATCAGTTCACCTAGAGCCAACTATGGCTACACCTTC,CAISSPRANYGYTF
once,TRBV5-4,TRBJ1-2,TRBD1,TGTGCCAGCCGAGGGGACAGGGGGCGCTATGGCTACACCTTC,CASRGDRGRYGYTF
.,TRBV5-6,TRBJ2-1,TRBD1,TGTGCCAGCAGCACCGGACAGGGTAGGAGCTCCTACAATGAGCAGTTCTTC,CASSTGQGRSSYNEQFF
.,TRBV5-4,TRBJ2-7,TRBD2,TGTGCCAGCAGCCCGGGAGGATCCTACGAGCAGTACTTC,CASSPGGSYEQYF
.,TRBV28,TRBJ2-7,.,TGTGCCAGCAGTTTCCCCGGCGGCTCCTACGAGCAGTACTTC,CASSFPGGSYEQYF
.,TRBV19,TRBJ2-6,.,TGTGCCAGTAGTAGAGACAACTCTGGGGCCAACGTCCTGACTTTC,CASSRDNSGANVLTF
.,TRBV23-1,TRBJ1-1,.,TGCGCCAGCAGTCAATCCAGGAGGGGTTACGGGGCTTTCTTT,CASSQSRRGYGAFF
.,TRBV7-2,TRBJ2-7,.,TGTGCCAGCAGCCTACAGGGACGTTCCCTCTACGAGCAGTACTTC,CASSLQGRSLYEQYF
.,TRBV6-5,TRBJ2-7,.,TGTGCCAGCAGTAGGGTCTGGGGCGAGCAGTACTTC,CASSRVWGEQYF
.,TRBV9,TRBJ2-5,TRBD1,TGTGCCAGCAGCGCACCAGGGGGTGTAGAGACCCAGTACTTC,CASSAPGGVETQYF
.,TRBV6-1,TRBJ1-1,TRBD1,TGTGCCGTGACAGGGTCGAGGGCTGAAGCTTTCTTT,CAVTGSRAEAFF
medium-sized,TRBV19,TRBJ1-5,.,TGTGCCAGTAGTATCATCCCCAATAGCAATCAGCCCCAGCATTTT,CASSIIPNSNQPQHF
.,TRBV5-6,TRBJ1-2,.,TGTGCCAGCAGCTTGGGTGGCGGCTCCTATGGCTACACCTTC,CASSLGGGSYGYTF
.,TRBV7-2,TRBJ2-7,.,TGTGCCAGCAGCTTAGTGCCAGCGGCCACCTACGAGCAGTACTTC,CASSLVPAATYEQYF
.,TRBV15,TRBJ1-5,.,TGTGCCACCAGCAGAGATCGGGATAAAGGGAGAACCGGTCAGCCCCAGCATTTT,CATSRDRDKGRTGQPQHF
once,TRBV28,TRBJ2-1,.,TGTGCCAGCAGTTTAAGCGAGGCGTGGAATGAGCAGTTCTTC,CASSLSEAWNEQFF
once,TRBV6-5,TRBJ1-3,.,TGTGCCAGCGCCTCGGTCCAGGACACCATATATTTT,CASASVQDTIYF
.,TRBV9,TRBJ1-5,.,TGTGCCAGCAGCGTAGGGAGTTCTAATCAGCCCCAGCATTTT,CASSVGSSNQPQHF
.,TRBV12-5,TRBJ2-7,.,TGTGCTAGTGCCAAACTCCCAGGGTTTTTCTACGAGCAGTACTTC,CASAKLPGFFYEQYF
.,TRBV9,TRBJ2-7,.,TGTGCCAGCAGCACCCGGTCCGGGACATTACTCTACGAGCAGTACTTC,CASSTRSGTLLYEQYF
.,TRBV18,TRBJ2-5,.,TGTGCCAGCTCCCCATGGACTGGCAGGGAGACCCAGTACTTC,CASSPWTGRETQYF
.,TRBV29-1,TRBJ2-1,TRBD2,TGCAGCGTTGACCTAGCGGGGTACAATGAGCAGTTCTTC,CSVDLAGYNEQFF
.,TRBV5-5,TRBJ2-7,.,TGTGCCAGCAGCTTGATAGGGAGCTCCTACGAGCAGTACTTC,CASSLIGSSYEQYF
.,TRBV6-5,TRBJ2-1,TRBD2,TGTGCCAGCAGTTTAGCGGGGGGCCTAGACAATGAGCAGTTCTTC,CASSLAGGLDNEQFF
.,TRBV7-9,TRBJ1-1,.,TGTGCCAGCAGCTCGGTTGGAGGGTTGAACACTGAAGCTTTCTTT,CASSSVGGLNTEAFF
.,TRBV19,TRBJ1-2,.,TGTGCCAGTAGCCAATTTCTAACAGCGTTCAGCTATGGCTACACCTTC,CASSQFLTAFSYGYTF
.,TRBV11-2,TRBJ1-3,.,TGTGCCAGCCGCGACTTGGGGACAACTGGAAACACCATATATTTT,CASRDLGTTGNTIYF
.,TRBV28,TRBJ2-3,TRBD1,TGTGCCAGCACCGACAGGGTTGATTCAGATACGCAGTATTTT,CASTDRVDSDTQYF
once,TRBV9,TRBJ1-3,.,TGTGCCAGCAGCGTAGATACCGGGACGGGGGTCAGGAACACCATATATTTT,CASSVDTGTGVRNTIYF
.,TRBV28,TRBJ1-2,.,TGTGCCAGCAGCCTAGCGGGGGCTCTGCACGGCTACACCTTC,CASSLAGALHGYTF
.,TRBV7-9,TRBJ2-3,.,TGTGCCAGCAGCTTCGGTCAGGGCAAGGTGTCAGATACGCAGTATTTT,CASSFGQGKVSDTQYF
once,TRBV11-2,TRBJ2-7,TRBD2,TGTGCCAGCAGCTTAGTAAGACTAGCGGAGGGGCGGTACGAGCAGTACTTC,CASSLVRLAEGRYEQYF
.,TRBV6-6,TRBJ2-5,TRBD2,TGTGCCAGCAGTTACCAAGGACTAGATCCGGAGACCCAGTACTTC,CASSYQGLDPETQYF
.,TRBV6-5,TRBJ2-6,.,TGTGCCAGCAGTCCCACAGGCTCTGGGGCCAACGTCCTGACTTTC,CASSPTGSGANVLTF
.,TRBV29-1,TRBJ2-7,.,TGCAGCGTTGAGGAGACTGACTCCTACGAGCAGTACTTC,CSVEETDSYEQYF
few,TRBV4-3,TRBJ1-2,TRBD1,TGCGCCAGCAGCCAAGAGGGTGGGGACAGGGGAGTGGGCTACACCTTC,CASSQEGGDRGVGYTF
few,TRBV11-2,TRBJ1-6,.,TGTGCCAGCAGCCTTAACCTGGGTGGGGCGGATTCGGCCCTCCACTTT,CASSLNLGGADSALHF
.,TRBV9,TRBJ2-7,.,TGTGCCAGCAGCCCTGGTAGCGGCAGCTCCTACGAGCAGTACTTC,CASSPGSGSSYEQYF
.,TRBV15,TRBJ1-5,.,TGTGCCACCAGCAGAGATAGGGGCCCTCAAGATCAGCCCCAGCATTTT,CATSRDRGPQDQPQHF
.,TRBV27,TRBJ1-6,.,TGTGCCAGCAGACCCGGACGACAGGCGAGCTCCTATAATTCACCCCTCCACTTT,CASRPGRQASSYNSPLHF
.,TRBV2,TRBJ2-7,TRBD1,TGTGCCACCAAAATACCGGGACAGGGAACCTACGAGCAGTACTTC,CATKIPGQGTYEQYF
.,TRBV5-8,TRBJ2-1,.,TGTGCCAGCAGCTTGGTGTTTTCCCGGGCCAAGTCCTACAATGAGCAGTTCTTC,CASSLVFSRAKSYNEQFF
few,TRBV11-1,TRBJ2-7,.,TGTGCCAGCAGCTTATTTGCTAGGTCCTACGAGCAGTACTTC,CASSLFARSYEQYF
.,TRBV6-1,TRBJ1-1,TRBD1,TGTGCCAGCAGTGCGCCCGGGACAGGGATTTGGAACACTGAAGCTTTCTTT,CASSAPGTGIWNTEAFF
.,TRBV7-9,TRBJ2-1,.,TGTGCCAGCAGCTTAAGGGAGGGGGCTGCCTACAATGAGCAGTTCTTC,CASSLREGAAYNEQFF
few,TRBV9,TRBJ2-1,.,TGTGCCAGCAGTGCGGACCTCCTACAATGGCAGCAGTTCTTC,CASSADLLQWQQFF
.,TRBV4-3,TRBJ1-6,.,TGCGCCAGCAGCCAAGATCAGGTCCGTCTGGGTAATTCACCCCTCCACTTT,CASSQDQVRLGNSPLHF
.,TRBV12-5,TRBJ1-1,.,TGTGCTAGTGGTTTGGCCACCCCGAACACTGAAGCTTTCTTT,CASGLATPNTEAFF